These 15 T cell receptor beta chains were all obtained from the same sample, sequenced in a study of OX40 agonist ivuxolimab in advanced cancers. Data came from immunoSEQ multiplex PCR; TCRdb stores just in-frame clones and leaves some out. The sample yields 50,000 to 75,000 clones, 90% to 95% seen once. This material consisted of CD4+ or CD8+ T cells sorted from blood, taken in a trial of the OX40 agonist ivuxolimab. The receptors stem from an adult with an advanced solid tumor such as melanoma, head and neck, liver or kidney cancer.

This chain uses TRBV14 with TRBJ1-1; D not certain. This CDR3 spans 15 amino acids. The V end lost 2 bases, the J end lost 0 bases, and 10 bases lay between the germline ends. CDR1 and CDR2 from the germline V gene are SGHDN and FVKESK. The chain's CDR3 is CASSQLPEMNTEAFF. In DNA, the CDR3 is TGTGCCAGCAGCCAATTACCGGAGATGAACACTGAAGCTTTCTTT.

This rearrangement joins TRBV27 to TRBJ2-7; 9 nucleotides agree with TRBD2. V lost 3 bases to trimming and J lost 3 bases; unmatched junction nucleotides: 3. CDR1 is MNHEY, CDR2 SMNVEV, per germline (reference sequence). This CDR3 has 14 amino acids. The DNA for the CDR3 is TGTGCCAGCAGTTTGGCGGGGGGGGGCTACGAGCAGTACTTC. Translation gives CASSLAGGGYEQYF.

The chain couples TRBV29-1 to TRBJ2-2, with 10 bases matching TRBD1. Germline CDR1 reads SQVTM; CDR2 reads ANQGSEA. The CDR3 extends over 14 amino acids. Trimming removed 7 bases from V and 6 bases from J; junction bases left unmatched: 8. In DNA, the CDR3 is TGCAGCGCCGTGGGACAGGGGATACCCGGGGAGCTGTTTTTT. Residues: CSAVGQGIPGELFF.

The rearrangement joins TRBV11-2 to TRBJ2-3; either TRBD1 or TRBD2 may fit D (5 bases each). Between the trimmed V and J ends, which lost 4 bases and 2 bases, there was a span of 13 bases. The CDR3 has 15 amino acids. CDR1 and CDR2 (germline): SGHAT, FQNNGV. The DNA of the CDR3 is TGTGCCAGCAGCTCGGGACGGACCATCACAGATACGCAGTATTTT. Its translation is CASSSGRTITDTQYF.

V and J are TRBV28 and TRBJ1-5; the D gene is possibly TRBD1 (5 bases). CDR1 MDHEN and CDR2 SYDVKM come from the germline V gene. The CDR3 consists of 13 residues. The chain's CDR3 is CAGGRGGNQPQHF. CDR3 DNA: TGTGCAGGAGGACGAGGGGGCAATCAGCCCCAGCATTTT.

The J gene is TRBJ1-2, the V gene TRBV4-1; unclear D gene. Trimming left V 4 bases short and J 0 bases short, with 9 bases between. This CDR3 comprises 14 residues. In germline, CDR1 is MGHRA, CDR2 YSYEKL. The chain's CDR3 is CASSPVKSNYGYTF. As DNA, the CDR3 is TGCGCCAGCAGCCCAGTTAAGTCTAACTATGGCTACACCTTC.

The chain combines TRBV6-5 with TRBJ2-1; D unclear. The CDR3 consists of 14 residues. Per the germline V gene, CDR1 is MNHEY and CDR2 is SVGAGI. V was shortened by 5 bases and J by 8 bases, with 16 bases between the two germline ends. Written as DNA, the CDR3 is TGTGCCAGCAGTCCCCTCAGACCCGGCGATGAGCAGTTCTTC. Protein sequence: CASSPLRPGDEQFF.

Details on this clone: The junction differs from germline at one of its ends, possibly a read error. CDR3 sequence reads: CASSLDPSSEETQYF. Here the CDR3 DNA reads TGTGCTAGCAGCTTAGATCCCAGCTCCGAAGAGACCCAGTACTTC. V usage is TRBV7-7 and J usage is TRBJ2-5; D unclear. The CDR3 spans 15 residues. Per germline, CDR1 SSHAT and CDR2 FNYEAQ (reference sequence).

The rearrangement uses TRBV5-5 and TRBJ2-7; D unresolved. Trimming pared 0 bases from V and 2 bases from J, leaving 9 bases between. This CDR3 is 14 amino acids long. Germline CDR1 and CDR2: SGHKS and YYEKEE (reference sequence). The CDR3 bases are TGTGCCAGCAGCTTGGAGGCGGAGACCTACGAGCAGTACTTC. It is translated as CASSLEAETYEQYF. Full variable domain (outside the CDR3, taken from reference TRBV5-5 and TRBJ2-7): DAGVTQSPTHLIKTRGQQVTLRCSPISGHKSVSWYQQVLGQGPQFIFQYYEKEERGRGNFPDRFSARQFPNYSSELNVNALLLGDSALYLCASSLEAETYEQYFGPGTRLTVT.

The chain is built from TRBV7-9 and TRBJ2-5; 13 bases are shared with TRBD2. In germline, CDR1 is SEHNR, CDR2 FQNEAQ (reference sequence). The CDR3 runs 17 residues. Trimming took 3 bases from V and 1 from J; bases not matched to a gene: 5. Here the CDR3 DNA reads TGTGCCAGCAGCTTTACTAGCGGGGGGGAACCCCAAGAGACCCAGTACTTC. Amino acids: CASSFTSGGEPQETQYF.

Only one count was recorded for this clone. The rearrangement uses TRBV5-5 and TRBJ2-3; 9 bases are shared with TRBD1. Germline values: CDR1 SGHKS, CDR2 YYEKEE (reference sequence). The CDR3 has 13 amino acids. V lost 5 bases, J lost 6 bases, and 4 bases stayed unmatched. CDR3 region: CASRPTGGDTQYF. The CDR3 coding sequence is TGTGCCAGCAGACCGACAGGGGGGGATACGCAGTATTTT. Drawing the rest from reference TRBV5-5 and TRBJ2-3, the complete variable domain is DAGVTQSPTHLIKTRGQQVTLRCSPISGHKSVSWYQQVLGQGPQFIFQYYEKEERGRGNFPDRFSARQFPNYSSELNVNALLLGDSALYLCASRPTGGDTQYFGPGTRLTVL.

V is TRBV13 and J is TRBJ2-7; the D gene is possibly TRBD2 (8 bases). The CDR3 runs to 16 residues. Germline V gene data show CDR1 as PRHDT and CDR2 as FYEKMQ (reference sequence). Deletions cut 5 bases from V and 0 bases from J, with 17 bases between. CDR3 bases: TGTGCCAGCAGCCGGGGGGGACAGAACACCTCCTACGAGCAGTACTTC. Protein sequence: CASSRGGQNTSYEQYF.

This chain uses TRBV9 with TRBJ2-2; D remains ambiguous. CDR3 size: 13 residues. From germline, CDR1 is SGDLS and CDR2 YYNGEE. V was trimmed by 5 bases and J by 6 bases, leaving 11 bases between them. Here the CDR3 reads CASRDTVSGELFF. The CDR3 coding sequence is TGTGCCAGCAGAGATACGGTGTCCGGGGAGCTGTTTTTT.

This chain joins TRBV6-1 and TRBJ1-1; D unresolved. Germline lookup yields CDR1 MNHNS and CDR2 SASEGT. V was cut by 5 bases and J by 1 base, with 8 bases left in between. The CDR3 length is 13 residues. CDR3 in DNA: TGTGCCAGCAGTTTGGCGGAGAACACTGAAGCTTTCTTT. Amino acid sequence: CASSLAENTEAFF.

This clone was observed a single time. Sequence at one end of the junction differs from germline and may be a read error. The chain combines TRBV7-9 with TRBJ2-2; the D is unclear. Germline lookup yields CDR1 SEHNR and CDR2 FQNEAQ (reference sequence). This CDR3 has 15 residues. The CDR3 DNA sequence: TGTGCCAGCAGCTTTGTAGCTGCGAAAACCGGGGAGCTGTTTTTT. Residues: CASSFVAAKTGELFF.